A selection of T cell receptor beta chains follows, all from one sample in a study of CD8 T cells in Susac syndrome. TCRdb recomputed calls from the immunoSEQ multiplex PCR reads with MiXCR, one row per CDR3 protein. The data contain some 120,000 distinct CDR3 sequences, roughly 96% of them singletons. The sequencing sample was made of CD4+ T cells from PBMCs. These receptors all come from a human donor in good health. Each CDR3 is given with its conserved first and last residue. D genes are given only for firm matches. Clone size appears in some rows only: once, few, many, or a class for an expanded clone.

d_gene: -; j_gene: TRBJ2-7; v_gene: TRBV6-1; abundance: few; CDR3aa: CASRRQSGRNHEQYF; CDR3nt: TGTGCCAGCCGACGCCAGTCAGGGAGGAATCACGAGCAGTACTTC
d_gene: TRBD1; j_gene: TRBJ2-1; v_gene: TRBV7-2; abundance: -; CDR3aa: CASSLGQGLRSYNEQFF; CDR3nt: TGTGCCAGCAGCTTGGGACAGGGGCTAAGGTCCTACAATGAGCAGTTCTTC
d_gene: TRBD2; j_gene: TRBJ2-5; v_gene: TRBV6-1; abundance: -; CDR3aa: CASARRLAGEEEETQYF; CDR3nt: TGTGCCAGCGCCAGAAGGCTAGCGGGAGAAGAGGAGGAGACCCAGTACTTC
d_gene: -; j_gene: TRBJ2-3; v_gene: TRBV6-6; abundance: once; CDR3aa: CASTPRGGTDTQYF; CDR3nt: TGTGCCAGCACCCCCCGAGGGGGCACAGATACGCAGTATTTT
d_gene: TRBD1; j_gene: TRBJ2-5; v_gene: TRBV7-6; abundance: -; CDR3aa: CASSPARQGAGETQYF; CDR3nt: TGTGCCAGCAGCCCCGCCCGACAGGGGGCTGGGGAGACCCAGTACTTC
d_gene: -; j_gene: TRBJ1-5; v_gene: TRBV30; abundance: -; CDR3aa: CAFTPGTRNQPQHF; CDR3nt: TGTGCCTTTACCCCCGGGACAAGAAATCAGCCCCAGCATTTT
d_gene: -; j_gene: TRBJ2-5; v_gene: TRBV15; abundance: -; CDR3aa: CATSRDPLQETQYF; CDR3nt: TGTGCCACCAGCAGAGATCCCCTGCAAGAGACCCAGTACTTC
d_gene: TRBD2; j_gene: TRBJ2-3; v_gene: TRBV2; abundance: -; CDR3aa: CASRRLAGGMDTQYF; CDR3nt: TGTGCCAGCAGAAGACTAGCGGGAGGGATGGATACGCAGTATTTT
d_gene: TRBD1; j_gene: TRBJ1-5; v_gene: TRBV19; abundance: -; CDR3aa: CASSIGQGVGVDQPQHF; CDR3nt: TGTGCCAGTAGTATCGGACAGGGGGTCGGAGTAGATCAGCCCCAGCATTTT
d_gene: TRBD1; j_gene: TRBJ1-4; v_gene: TRBV7-9; abundance: once; CDR3aa: CASSSQGASEEKLFF; CDR3nt: TGTGCCAGCAGCTCGCAGGGGGCCTCAGAAGAAAAACTGTTTTTT
d_gene: -; j_gene: TRBJ1-4; v_gene: TRBV15; abundance: -; CDR3aa: CATSRAYGGEKLFF; CDR3nt: TGTGCCACCAGCAGAGCGTATGGCGGTGAAAAACTGTTTTTT
d_gene: -; j_gene: TRBJ2-1; v_gene: TRBV30; abundance: -; CDR3aa: CAWNKGGPYNEQFF; CDR3nt: TGTGCCTGGAATAAAGGGGGGCCTTACAATGAGCAGTTCTTC
d_gene: -; j_gene: TRBJ2-1; v_gene: TRBV3-1; abundance: -; CDR3aa: CASSQVERGNEQFF; CDR3nt: TGTGCCAGCAGCCAAGTCGAAAGGGGCAATGAGCAGTTCTTC
d_gene: -; j_gene: TRBJ1-6; v_gene: TRBV7-9; abundance: -; CDR3aa: CASSSPEEYNSPLHF; CDR3nt: TGTGCCAGCAGCTCACCGGAAGAGTATAATTCACCCCTCCACTTT
d_gene: -; j_gene: TRBJ2-7; v_gene: TRBV5-1; abundance: -; CDR3aa: CASSKETWDYEQYF; CDR3nt: TGCGCCAGCAGTAAGGAGACTTGGGACTACGAGCAGTACTTC
d_gene: TRBD1; j_gene: TRBJ1-2; v_gene: TRBV14; abundance: -; CDR3aa: CASSPLDRPHYGYTF; CDR3nt: TGTGCCAGCAGCCCCCTGGACAGGCCTCATTATGGCTACACCTTC
d_gene: -; j_gene: TRBJ2-5; v_gene: TRBV6-6; abundance: -; CDR3aa: CASSRQGGKETQYF; CDR3nt: TGTGCCAGCAGTCGACAGGGAGGGAAAGAGACCCAGTACTTC
d_gene: -; j_gene: TRBJ2-7; v_gene: TRBV7-2; abundance: -; CDR3aa: CASSSDSGTYEQYF; CDR3nt: TGTGCCAGCAGCTCCGACTCAGGGACCTACGAGCAGTACTTC
d_gene: TRBD1; j_gene: TRBJ2-7; v_gene: TRBV5-1; abundance: -; CDR3aa: CASSWTGDEQYF; CDR3nt: TGCGCCAGCAGCTGGACAGGGGACGAGCAGTACTTC
d_gene: TRBD1; j_gene: TRBJ1-2; v_gene: TRBV5-1; abundance: -; CDR3aa: CASSFPGQGLDGYTF; CDR3nt: TGCGCCAGCAGCTTTCCGGGACAGGGCTTGGATGGCTACACCTTC
d_gene: -; j_gene: TRBJ2-5; v_gene: TRBV30; abundance: -; CDR3aa: CAWSVLGERTQYF; CDR3nt: TGTGCCTGGAGTGTATTGGGGGAGAGGACCCAGTACTTC
d_gene: -; j_gene: TRBJ2-3; v_gene: TRBV18; abundance: -; CDR3aa: CASSPPGGTQYF; CDR3nt: TGTGCCAGCTCACCACCGGGCGGTACGCAGTATTTT
d_gene: -; j_gene: TRBJ1-2; v_gene: TRBV12-3/TRBV12-4; abundance: -; CDR3aa: CASSLLGGYGYTF; CDR3nt: TGTGCCAGCAGTTTATTGGGCGGCTATGGCTACACCTTC
d_gene: TRBD2; j_gene: TRBJ2-7; v_gene: TRBV7-6; abundance: -; CDR3aa: CASSYTGTSYEQYF; CDR3nt: TGTGCCAGCAGTTACACCGGGACTAGCTACGAGCAGTACTTC
d_gene: -; j_gene: TRBJ2-3; v_gene: TRBV7-8; abundance: -; CDR3aa: CASSLGRTDTQYF; CDR3nt: TGTGCCAGCAGCTTAGGACGCACAGATACGCAGTATTTT
d_gene: -; j_gene: TRBJ2-5; v_gene: TRBV20-1; abundance: -; CDR3aa: CSARNIDSTQYF; CDR3nt: TGCAGTGCTAGAAATATCGACTCGACCCAGTACTTC
d_gene: -; j_gene: TRBJ2-5; v_gene: TRBV29-1; abundance: -; CDR3aa: CSVRDGVVPQYF; CDR3nt: TGCAGCGTCAGGGATGGTGTCGTGCCCCAGTACTTC